This T cell receptor beta chain was sequenced during a study of T-cell reconstitution after alpha-beta-depleted transplantation in children. Unique molecular identifiers were incorporated when the TCRbeta library was constructed. TCRdb used MiXCR to reprocess the PCR reads, holding one entry per CDR3 protein. The table includes some 300,000 distinct CDR3 sequences, 10% detected once. Germline V gene lookup returns CDR1 SGHVS and CDR2 FQNEAQ. Germline trimming cut 5 bases from V and 1 base from J; bases unmatched to any gene: 7. The CDR3 is made up of 16 amino acids. This clonotype was seen more than once but under ten times.

The sequence was obtained from a human donor who donated a stem cell graft to a child with acute lymphoblastic leukemia. Sequencing used PBMCs from the stem cell graft donor, obtained from the stem cell graft. V is TRBV7-8 and J is TRBJ2-4; 8 nucleotides match TRBD1. DNA for the CDR3: TGTGCCAGCAGCGCCTACAGGGGGGTGGCCAAAAACATTCAGTACTTC. Its protein is CASSAYRGVAKNIQYF.